Included here is one T cell receptor (beta chain) sequence, with context. What it binds is not known. The sample originates from a study of OX40 agonist ivuxolimab in advanced cancers. The method was immunoSEQ multiplex PCR; TCRdb's version includes in-frame clones alone and lacks a portion of them. The sample consists of approximately 67,000 clones, less than 90% of them appearing once. The study, taken as a whole, reports: At doses 0.1 to 3.0 mg/kg, CD4+ and CD8+ clones expanded. In general, CD8+ T cells held more expanded clones than CD4+ did, on average. Antigens targeted by the expanded peripheral T cells were not determined.

Germline V gene sequence: CDR1 SNHLY, CDR2 FYNNEI. This CDR3 comprises 13 residues. The J segment lost 9 bases and the V segment lost 6 bases, leaving 10 bases of the junction unmatched. V and J are TRBV2 and TRBJ2-5, with 7 bases matching TRBD1. The receptor's source is an adult with an advanced solid tumor such as melanoma, head and neck, liver or kidney cancer. The material sequenced was CD4+ or CD8+ T cells sorted from blood, taken in a trial of the OX40 agonist ivuxolimab. The CDR3 reads CASSGQEEFAQYF. The CDR3 region has the DNA TGTGCCAGCAGCGGACAGGAGGAGTTCGCCCAGTACTTC.